This T cell receptor beta chain was obtained from a study of shared clonotypes between healthy human individuals. Overall study: Researchers assigned three CD4 naive, three CD4 memory, two CD8 naive and one CD8 memory plate to each donor. General study results and limits: Clonotypes shared by all four sorted-subset donors had higher generation probabilities than non-shared clonotypes.

The deep-level immunoSEQ assay was used. Libraries were prepared by immunoSEQ multiplex PCR; TCRdb keeps only in-frame clonotypes and omits some of them. The sample consists of some 580,000 clones, approximately 97% of them appearing once. As regards this clone: The antigen is undetermined.

Sequences were obtained from naive CD4+ T cells sorted from blood. Stated subset: CD45RA+ positively selected. This clonotype was obtained from a woman younger than 45 in good health.

The CDR3 coding sequence is TGTGCCAGCAGCTTGGGTGGGACTCGGCGGCTCGAGCAGTACTTC. It translates to CASSLGGTRRLEQYF. The J gene is TRBJ2-7, the V gene TRBV7-9; possible D gene TRBD2, 6 bases. V was cut by 3 bases and J by 6 bases, with 18 bases left in between. Germline CDR1 and CDR2: SEHNR and FQNEAQ (reference sequence). This CDR3 is built from 15 residues.